The present T cell receptor beta chain was sequenced within a study of technical replicates of blood from a few donors. The protocol was immunoSEQ multiplex PCR, while the TCRdb copy is restricted to in-frame clones and leaves out a portion. The sample includes roughly 67,000 clones, about 98% seen only once; the top ten take approximately 0.17%. Per germline, CDR1 MNHNS and CDR2 SASEGT. The CDR3 runs 15 residues. Trimming removed 1 base from V and 7 bases from J; junction bases left unmatched: 7. The V gene is TRBV6-1, the J gene TRBJ1-5; 7 nucleotides line up with TRBD1. The sequenced sample consisted of T cells isolated from PBMCs. This TCR was sampled from a human donor in good health. CDR3 sequence reads: CASSEVATGKQPQHF. Here the CDR3 DNA reads TGTGCCAGCAGTGAAGTGGCGACAGGGAAACAGCCCCAGCATTTT.